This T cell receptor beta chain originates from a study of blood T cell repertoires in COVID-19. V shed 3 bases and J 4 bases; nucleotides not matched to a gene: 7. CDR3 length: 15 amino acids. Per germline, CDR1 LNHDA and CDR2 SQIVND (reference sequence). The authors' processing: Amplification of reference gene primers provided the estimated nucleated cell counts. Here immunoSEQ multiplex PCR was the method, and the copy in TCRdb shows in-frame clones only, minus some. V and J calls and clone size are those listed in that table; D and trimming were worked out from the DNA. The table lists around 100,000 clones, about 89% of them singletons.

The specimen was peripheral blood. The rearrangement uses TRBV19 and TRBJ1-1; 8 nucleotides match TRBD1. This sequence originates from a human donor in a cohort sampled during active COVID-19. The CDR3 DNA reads TGTGCCAGTAGTATCACAGGGGGAGTGGGCACTGAAGCTTTCTTT. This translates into CASSITGGVGTEAFF.